This T cell receptor (beta chain) was observed in a study of cytomegalovirus exposure and HLA in healthy donors. Whole-study results and caveats: Despite most TCR sequences being rare, some public TCRs occurred in many donors.

The PCR had 60 Vbeta and 13 Jbeta primers. The repertoire was sequenced with immunoSEQ multiplex PCR; TCRdb's copy has only in-frame clones and lacks some. The sample consists of around 170,000 clones, more than 75% of them appearing once. To note about this clone: Antigen unknown.

This TCR came from a woman between 18 and 29 years old in good health and CMV-seronegative. The sample comprised PBMCs.

CDR3 in amino acids: CASSTFDLEGGETQYF. CDR3 sequence (DNA): TGTGCCAGTAGTACATTCGACTTGGAGGGCGGAGAGACCCAGTACTTC. V and J are TRBV19 and TRBJ2-5, with D tentatively TRBD2 (6 bases). CDR1 is LNHDA and CDR2 is SQIVND in the germline V gene (reference sequence). The CDR3 runs to 16 residues. V was shortened by 4 bases and J by 4 bases, with 19 bases between the two germline ends.